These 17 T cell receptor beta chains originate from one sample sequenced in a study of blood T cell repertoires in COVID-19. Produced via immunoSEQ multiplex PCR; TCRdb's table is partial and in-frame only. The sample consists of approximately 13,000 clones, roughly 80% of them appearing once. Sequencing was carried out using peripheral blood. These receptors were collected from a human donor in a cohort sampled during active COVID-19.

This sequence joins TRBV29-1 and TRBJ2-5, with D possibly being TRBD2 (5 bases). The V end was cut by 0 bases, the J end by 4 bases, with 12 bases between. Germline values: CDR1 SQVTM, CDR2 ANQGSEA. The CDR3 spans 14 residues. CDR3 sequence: CSVEDKTGVETQYF. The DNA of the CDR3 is TGCAGCGTTGAAGACAAGACCGGGGTAGAGACCCAGTACTTC.

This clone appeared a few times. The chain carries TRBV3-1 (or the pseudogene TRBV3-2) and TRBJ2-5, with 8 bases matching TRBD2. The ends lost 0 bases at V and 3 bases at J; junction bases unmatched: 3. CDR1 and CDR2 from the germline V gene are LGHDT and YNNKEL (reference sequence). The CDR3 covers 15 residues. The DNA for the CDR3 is TGTGCCAGCAGCCAAGATGTCGGGAGGGAAGAGACCCAGTACTTC. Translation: CASSQDVGREETQYF.

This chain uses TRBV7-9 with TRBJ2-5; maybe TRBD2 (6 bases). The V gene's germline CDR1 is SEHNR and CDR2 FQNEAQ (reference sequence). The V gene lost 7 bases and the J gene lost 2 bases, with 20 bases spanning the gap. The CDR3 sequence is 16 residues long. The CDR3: CASNPATSSPQETQYF. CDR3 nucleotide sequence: TGTGCCAGCAACCCCGCCACTAGCAGCCCTCAAGAGACCCAGTACTTC.

This CDR3 reads CASSLYSPGTQYF. DNA for the CDR3: TGTGCCAGCAGTTTATATTCCCCGGGGACGCAGTATTTT. The rearrangement uses TRBV28 and TRBJ2-3, with TRBD2 as a possible D gene (5 bases). Trimming removed 1 base at V and 9 bases at J, with 11 bases between. The CDR3 is 13 residues long. CDR1 is MDHEN and CDR2 is SYDVKM in the germline V gene.

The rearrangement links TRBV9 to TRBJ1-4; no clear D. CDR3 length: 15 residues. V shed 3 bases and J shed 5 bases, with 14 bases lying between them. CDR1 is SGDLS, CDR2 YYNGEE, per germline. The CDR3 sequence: CASSATGYWNEKLFF. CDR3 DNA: TGTGCCAGCAGCGCGACGGGGTACTGGAATGAAAAACTGTTTTTT.

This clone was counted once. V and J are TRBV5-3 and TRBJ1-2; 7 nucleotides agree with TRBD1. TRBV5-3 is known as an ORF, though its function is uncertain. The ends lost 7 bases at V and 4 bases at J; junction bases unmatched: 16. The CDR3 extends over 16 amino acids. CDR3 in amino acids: CARLTGQGLEFYGYTF. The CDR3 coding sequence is TGTGCCAGACTGACAGGGCAAGGTCTGGAATTCTATGGCTACACCTTC.

In DNA, the CDR3 is TGTGCCAGCTCACCAAACCCAGGGCTTAGCACTGAAGCTTTCTTT. This encodes CASSPNPGLSTEAFF. The rearrangement joins TRBV18 to TRBJ1-1; D may be TRBD1 (5 bases). Germline CDR1 is KGHSH and CDR2 is LQKENI. Trimming shortened V by 2 bases and J by 4 bases, and 14 bases separated the two germline ends. The CDR3 totals 15 residues.

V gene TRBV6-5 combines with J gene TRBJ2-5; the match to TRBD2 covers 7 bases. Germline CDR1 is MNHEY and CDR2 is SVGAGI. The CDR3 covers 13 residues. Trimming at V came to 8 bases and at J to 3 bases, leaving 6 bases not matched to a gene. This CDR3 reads CASQRDGEETQYF. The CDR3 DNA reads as TGTGCCAGCCAGCGGGACGGCGAAGAGACCCAGTACTTC.

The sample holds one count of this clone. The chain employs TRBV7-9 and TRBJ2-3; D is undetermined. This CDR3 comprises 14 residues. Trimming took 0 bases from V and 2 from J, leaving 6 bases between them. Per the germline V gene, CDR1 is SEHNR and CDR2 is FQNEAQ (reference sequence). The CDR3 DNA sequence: TGTGCCAGCAGCTTAGCCCGTTACACAGATACGCAGTATTTT. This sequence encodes CASSLARYTDTQYF. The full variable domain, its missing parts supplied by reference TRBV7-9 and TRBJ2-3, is DTGVSQNPRHKITKRGQNVTFRCDPISEHNRLYWYRQTLGQGPEFLTYFQNEAQLEKSRLLSDRFSAERPKGSFSTLEIQRTEQGDSAMYLCASSLARYTDTQYFGPGTRLTVL.

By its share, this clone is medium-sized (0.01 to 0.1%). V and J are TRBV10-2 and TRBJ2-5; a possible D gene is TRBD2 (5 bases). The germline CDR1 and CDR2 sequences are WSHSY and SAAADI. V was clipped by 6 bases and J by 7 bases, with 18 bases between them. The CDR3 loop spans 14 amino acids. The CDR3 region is CASSTALTEGTQYF. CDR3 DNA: TGCGCCAGCAGCACTGCATTAACCGAGGGGACCCAGTACTTC.

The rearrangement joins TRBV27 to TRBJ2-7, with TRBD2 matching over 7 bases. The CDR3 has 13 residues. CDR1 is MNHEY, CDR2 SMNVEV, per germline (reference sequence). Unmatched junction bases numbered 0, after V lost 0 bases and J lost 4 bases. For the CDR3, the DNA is TGTGCCAGCAGTTTATCGGGGGGGTACGAGCAGTACTTC. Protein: CASSLSGGYEQYF.

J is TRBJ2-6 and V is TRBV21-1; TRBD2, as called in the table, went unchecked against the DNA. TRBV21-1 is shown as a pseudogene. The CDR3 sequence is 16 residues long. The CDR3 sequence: CASSNEGSSGANVLTF. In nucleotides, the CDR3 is TGTGCCAGCAGCAATGAGGGTAGCTCTGGGGCCAACGTCCTGACTTTC.

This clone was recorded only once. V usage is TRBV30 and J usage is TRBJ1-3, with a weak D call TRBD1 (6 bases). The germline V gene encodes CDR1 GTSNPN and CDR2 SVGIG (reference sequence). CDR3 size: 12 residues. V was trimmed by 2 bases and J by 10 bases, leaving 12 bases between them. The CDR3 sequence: CAWSLKGTTIYF. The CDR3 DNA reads TGTGCCTGGAGTCTGAAAGGGACAACCATATATTTT.

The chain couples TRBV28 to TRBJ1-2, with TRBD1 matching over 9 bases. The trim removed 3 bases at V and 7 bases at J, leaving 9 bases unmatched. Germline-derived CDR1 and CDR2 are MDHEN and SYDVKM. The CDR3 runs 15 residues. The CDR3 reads CASSFRGTGRGGYTF. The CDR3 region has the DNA TGTGCCAGCAGTTTTCGCGGGACAGGGAGGGGTGGCTACACCTTC.

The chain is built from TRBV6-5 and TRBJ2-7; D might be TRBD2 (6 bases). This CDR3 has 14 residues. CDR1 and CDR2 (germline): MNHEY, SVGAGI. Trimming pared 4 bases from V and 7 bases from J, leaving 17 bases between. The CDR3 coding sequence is TGTGCCAGCAGTTCGCGGGATTCCGGGGGTGAGCAGTACTTC. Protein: CASSSRDSGGEQYF.

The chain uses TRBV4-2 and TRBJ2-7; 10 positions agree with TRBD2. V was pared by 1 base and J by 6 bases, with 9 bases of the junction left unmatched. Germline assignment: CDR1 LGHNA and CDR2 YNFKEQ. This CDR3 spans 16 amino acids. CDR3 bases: TGTGCCAGCAGCCAAGTTACCAGCGGGAGGGCCCGCGAGCAGTACTTC. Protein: CASSQVTSGRAREQYF.

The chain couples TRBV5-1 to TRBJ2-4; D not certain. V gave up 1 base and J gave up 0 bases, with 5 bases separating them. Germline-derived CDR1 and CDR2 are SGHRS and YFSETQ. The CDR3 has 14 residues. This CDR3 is CASSLSVAKNIQYF. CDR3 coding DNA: TGCGCCAGCAGCTTGTCGGTAGCCAAAAACATTCAGTACTTC. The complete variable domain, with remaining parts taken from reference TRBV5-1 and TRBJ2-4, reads KAGVTQTPRYLIKTRGQQVTLSCSPISGHRSVSWYQQTPGQGLQFLFEYFSETQRNKGNFPGRFSGRQFSNSRSEMNVSTLELGDSALYLCASSLSVAKNIQYFGAGTRLSVL.